Reported below is one T cell receptor beta chain. The data are from a study of PD-1 blockade in mismatch repair-deficient tumors. The CDR3 runs to 16 residues. J was trimmed by 8 bases and V by 2 bases; bases with no gene match: 8. Germline values: CDR1 SNHLY, CDR2 FYNNEI. Sequencing was performed with immunoSEQ multiplex PCR; in TCRdb, only in-frame clones are kept and a portion is missing. Here the sample spans roughly 120,000 clones, around nine tenths being singletons. The chain is built from TRBV2 and TRBJ2-1; 11 positions agree with TRBD2. The source is an adult with mismatch repair-deficient cancer. Source: peripheral blood, taken just over 70 weeks after starting pembrolizumab. CDR3 amino acids: CASSEHKTSGNDEQFF. In DNA, the CDR3 is TGTGCCAGCAGTGAACACAAGACTAGCGGGAACGATGAGCAGTTCTTC. Together with reference TRBV2 and TRBJ2-1, the CDR3 gives the full variable domain: EPEVTQTPSHQVTQMGQEVILRCVPISNHLYFYWYRQILGQKVEFLVSFYNNEISEKSEIFDDQFSVERPDGSNFTLKIRSTKLEDSAMYFCASSEHKTSGNDEQFFGPGTRLTVL.